This T cell receptor (beta chain) was observed in a study of identical twins. Each CDR3 protein gets one entry after TCRdb re-called the 5' RACE reads with MiXCR. Of roughly 1.6 million distinct CDR3 sequences in the sample, 25% to 35% were seen once. CDR3 size: 12 residues. The ends lost 3 bases at V and 7 bases at J; junction bases unmatched: 4. Germline V gene data show CDR1 as DFQATT and CDR2 as SNEGSKA (reference sequence). This clonotype has only a few counts. As yet, its antigen is unknown. General study results and limits: Where out-of-frame alpha sequences were twin-shared, they showed excess low generation probability.

The specimen sequenced was cord blood. This TCR was sampled from a newborn girl in good health. The chain is built from TRBV20-1 and TRBJ1-1; 8 nucleotides line up with TRBD1. CDR3 DNA: TGCAGTGCTAGCGGACAGGGCCTTGAAGCTTTCTTT. Protein product: CSASGQGLEAFF.